Described below is a single TCR beta chain sequence and its context. These data are taken from a study of blood T cell repertoires in COVID-19. Study-level background: For recovered donors of Cohort 3, there were two negative PCRs, clearance, or symptom resolution.

CDR1 and CDR2 (germline): SGHDN, FVKESK. V dropped 2 bases and J dropped 4; count of bases not matched to a gene: 5. The CDR3 is 15 amino acids. Original processing methods: Counts of nucleated cells, estimated from reference gene primer amplification, were obtained. The assay was immunoSEQ multiplex PCR, and TCRdb's table has in-frame clones only and misses some. From that table come the V and J calls and clone size; the DNA was used to work out D and trimming. This table holds some 300,000 clones, 88% found once. The specimen sequenced was PBMCs or T cells enriched from blood (not recorded which). The chain couples TRBV14 to TRBJ2-1; 7 bases are a match to TRBD2. The TCR sequence derives from a woman in her sixties in a cohort exposed to, infected with or recovered from COVID-19 (not recorded which). Written as DNA, the CDR3 is TGTGCCAGCAGCCAACTTAGCGGGCCTTACAATGAGCAGTTCTTC. Protein sequence: CASSQLSGPYNEQFF. The full variable domain, its missing parts supplied by reference TRBV14 and TRBJ2-1, is EAGVTQFPSHSVIEKGQTVTLRCDPISGHDNLYWYRRVMGKEIKFLLHFVKESKQDESGMPNNRFLAERTGGTYSTLKVQPAELEDSGVYFCASSQLSGPYNEQFFGPGTRLTVL.